This T cell receptor beta chain was sequenced in a study of T-cell memory formation after mild COVID-19. Broader study findings: Still unconfirmed is whether the second-wave clones peaking on day 37 recognized SARS-CoV-2.

A remark on this clonotype: Its specificity is unknown.

V lost 10 bases to trimming and J lost 3 bases, with 18 bases between them. CDR3 size: 15 residues. Germline V gene lookup returns CDR1 MNHEY and CDR2 SMNVEV (reference sequence). TCRdb itself ran the 5' RACE reads through MiXCR, one entry per CDR3 protein. Of over 350,000 distinct CDR3 sequences detected, about 15% appear once; the ten largest clones hold roughly 21%. The sequence came from a young man who had mild COVID-19 (a few samples of this study predate the infection). Cell type and time point are not known. V usage is TRBV27 and J usage is TRBJ2-2; D may correspond to TRBD1 or TRBD2 (6 bases each). What was sequenced was PBMCs or a T cell subset sorted from them (not recorded which). Written as DNA, the CDR3 is TGTGCCACCAGAGGGGGGCTGCTGGACACCGGGGAGCTGTTTTTT. The encoded protein is CATRGGLLDTGELFF.